This T cell receptor beta chain was captured by sequencing in a study of T cell changes during pregnancy in multiple sclerosis. Repertoires were generated with immunoSEQ multiplex PCR, while TCRdb's copy carries only in-frame clones and drops some. This sample has 73,000 or so clones, with about 90% found just once. This clone was seen just once. The clonotype originates from a female donor in good health, enrolled as a control in a pregnancy study. The specimen comprised peripheral blood, sampled after pregnancy.

The CDR3 loop is CASSLGSQGGEKLFF. CDR3 DNA: TGCGCCAGCAGCCTGGGGTCCCAGGGGGGAGAAAAACTGTTTTTT. This chain joins TRBV5-1 and TRBJ1-4; 7 nucleotides align to TRBD1. This CDR3 spans 15 amino acids. Germline lookup yields CDR1 SGHRS and CDR2 YFSETQ. V lost 4 bases to trimming and J lost 8 bases; unmatched junction nucleotides: 11.